These T cell receptor beta chains were read from a single sample in a study of post-analysis software for immune sequencing data. MiXCR, run by TCRdb on the PCR reads, gives a single entry per CDR3 protein. The sample lists roughly 670,000 distinct CDR3 sequences, roughly three fifths occurring once. The sequenced sample consisted of blood. All receptors come from a girl aged 2-10 years with multiple sclerosis. The CDR3 runs from the conserved cysteine through the conserved F or W. D genes are given only for firm matches. The size field is filled for only some rows; it gives once, few, many or a size class.

D	size	V	J	CDR3	DNA
TRBD1	NA	TRBV3-1	TRBJ2-1	CASSQEAGQGGYNEQFF	TGTGCCAGCAGCCAAGAGGCGGGACAGGGGGGCTACAATGAGCAGTTCTTC
NA	NA	TRBV5-6	TRBJ2-5	CASRFGSGNEQYF	TGTGCCAGCAGGTTCGGGTCGGGCAATGAGCAGTACTTC
NA	NA	TRBV29-1	TRBJ1-1	CSVIYRVSTEAFF	TGCAGCGTTATCTACAGGGTTAGCACTGAAGCTTTCTTT
NA	NA	TRBV5-1	TRBJ2-7	CASSLGATTSAEQYF	TGCGCCAGCAGCTTGGGAGCGACTACCTCCGCCGAGCAGTACTTC
NA	NA	TRBV6-5	TRBJ2-3	CASSYGRGVSSTDTQYF	TGTGCCAGCAGTTACGGTCGCGGGGTTTCTAGCACAGATACGCAGTATTTT
TRBD1	few	TRBV5-6	TRBJ2-1	CASSQGTGGSEQFF	TGTGCCAGCAGCCAGGGGACAGGGGGAAGTGAGCAGTTCTTC
NA	NA	TRBV15	TRBJ2-1	CATSRDSGGRNNEQFF	TGTGCCACCAGCAGAGATAGTGGGGGGCGAAACAATGAGCAGTTCTTC
NA	NA	TRBV5-6	TRBJ2-1	CASSLGLASNNEQFF	TGTGCCAGCAGCTTGGGGCTAGCCTCGAACAATGAGCAGTTCTTC
TRBD1	NA	TRBV20-1	TRBJ1-5	CSALQGQSNQPQHF	TGCAGTGCCCTCCAGGGACAGAGTAATCAGCCCCAGCATTTT
NA	NA	TRBV20-1	TRBJ2-7	CSASEGSSYEQYF	TGCAGTGCTAGTGAGGGGAGCTCCTACGAGCAGTACTTC
NA	NA	TRBV5-1	TRBJ1-2	CASSFPPPNYGYTF	TGCGCCAGCAGCTTCCCGCCCCCTAACTATGGCTACACCTTC
NA	NA	TRBV15	TRBJ2-5	CATSSDTQIQEPQYF	TGTGCCACCAGCAGTGACACGCAAATCCAAGAGCCCCAGTACTTC
NA	NA	TRBV9	TRBJ1-2	CASSPGEPNYGYTF	TGTGCCAGCTCTCCGGGGGAGCCCAACTATGGCTACACCTTC
NA	NA	TRBV18	TRBJ2-7	CASSLQAGSYEQYF	TGTGCCAGCTCACTGCAGGCAGGGTCCTACGAGCAGTACTTC
NA	NA	TRBV5-1	TRBJ2-1	CASSLGPTSLPQFF	TGCGCCAGCAGCTTGGGCCCAACTAGTTTACCCCAGTTCTTC
TRBD1	NA	TRBV27	TRBJ1-6	CASSFGTGASTPLHF	TGTGCCAGCAGTTTCGGGACAGGGGCATCGACACCCCTCCACTTT
NA	NA	TRBV7-9	TRBJ2-6	CASSLDGGSGANVLTF	TGTGCCAGCAGCTTAGACGGGGGATCTGGGGCCAACGTCCTGACTTTC
NA	NA	TRBV10-2	TRBJ2-3	CASSEFLGSDTDTQYF	TGCGCCAGCAGTGAGTTTTTAGGTAGCGATACAGATACGCAGTATTTT
NA	NA	TRBV11-2	TRBJ2-5	CASSLNPVQETQYF	TGTGCCAGCAGCTTAAATCCCGTGCAAGAGACCCAGTACTTC
NA	NA	TRBV19	TRBJ2-5	CASSIPQGRTVTQYF	TGTGCCAGTAGTATCCCGCAAGGGAGAACGGTAACCCAGTACTTC
NA	NA	TRBV7-3	TRBJ2-3	CASSSQGSGTDTQYF	TGTGCCAGCAGCTCCCAGGGGAGTGGTACAGATACGCAGTATTTT
TRBD1	NA	TRBV6-6	TRBJ1-1	CASSTGGNTEAFF	TGTGCCAGCAGTACAGGGGGGAACACTGAAGCTTTCTTT